Following are 25 T cell receptor beta chains from one sample sequenced in a study of blood T cells in healthy people across ages. Through a sample-barcoded 5' primer and a J-beta primer mix, a second PCR was run for about 6 to 11 cycles. TCRdb re-called the 5' RACE reads through MiXCR, storing one row per CDR3 protein. The sample shows approximately 810,000 distinct CDR3 sequences, approximately 35% of them seen only once. Sequenced sample: blood. The receptors were sampled from a man aged 18-30 years in good health.

This clonotype was seen many times. The rearrangement uses TRBV29-1 and TRBJ2-3; no clear D gene. Germline-derived CDR1 and CDR2 are SQVTM and ANQGSEA. The V gene lost 3 bases and the J gene lost 0 bases, with 10 bases spanning the gap. The CDR3 loop spans 14 amino acids. The chain's CDR3 is CSVEGSESTDTQYF. CDR3 sequence (DNA): TGCAGCGTTGAGGGCTCCGAGAGCACAGATACGCAGTATTTT.

The chain is built from TRBV10-3 and TRBJ2-3, with a tentative D call TRBD2 (5 bases). The V and J ends lost 4 bases and 0 bases respectively, with 14 bases between them. This CDR3 has 16 amino acids. Germline lookup yields CDR1 ENHRY and CDR2 SYGVKD. As DNA, the CDR3 is TGTGCCATCAGTGGGGAGATGGAGCGGAGCACAGATACGCAGTATTTT. Residues: CAISGEMERSTDTQYF.

CDR3 nucleotides: TGTGCCAGCAGGGACAGGGGGAGTGAGGGCTACACCTTC. Its translation is CASRDRGSEGYTF. The chain couples TRBV6-6 to TRBJ1-2; 10 nucleotides match TRBD1. The germline gives CDR1 MNHNY, CDR2 SVGAGI (reference sequence). The CDR3 covers 13 residues. Losses at the gene ends were 6 bases for V and 8 bases for J; bases not matched to a gene: 6.

This chain links TRBV20-1 with TRBJ2-3, with 7 bases identical to TRBD2. Germline CDR1 DFQATT, CDR2 SNEGSKA (reference sequence). V gave up 4 bases and J gave up 3 bases; unmatched junction bases: 10. The CDR3 has 15 amino acids. CDR3 sequence reads: CSANRGDGVTDTQYF. In DNA form, the CDR3 reads TGCAGTGCTAACCGGGGGGACGGGGTTACAGATACGCAGTATTTT.

The chain uses TRBV20-1 and TRBJ2-7, with 15 nucleotides matching TRBD2. The junction had 5 bases not matched to a gene; V was cut back by 5 bases and J by 6 bases. Per the germline V gene, CDR1 is DFQATT and CDR2 is SNEGSKA (reference sequence). This CDR3 has 14 amino acids. This chain's CDR3 is CSAEGLAGGREQYF. CDR3 nucleotide sequence: TGCAGTGCTGAAGGACTAGCGGGGGGGCGCGAGCAGTACTTC.

With respect to this clonotype: A much larger clone is a single base away; this may be a read error. The chain combines TRBV12-3 or TRBV12-4 with TRBJ2-5; a possible D gene is TRBD2 (6 bases). Trimming stripped 6 bases from V and 11 bases from J, with 19 bases between. The CDR3 runs to 13 residues. CDR3 DNA: TGTGCCAGCAGCCCTGGAGGGGTAGATGAGCAGTACTTC. Amino acid sequence: CASSPGGVDEQYF.

The rearrangement joins TRBV12-3 or TRBV12-4 to TRBJ2-2, with D uncertain. V lost 7 bases, J lost 1 base, and 16 bases lay in between. CDR3 length equals 16 residues. The CDR3 DNA is TGTGCCAGCACCACAACACCCAGACAGAACACCGGGGAGCTGTTTTTT. Encoded protein: CASTTTPRQNTGELFF.

The chain combines TRBV7-2 with TRBJ1-4, with D maybe TRBD1 (5 bases). The CDR3 contains 15 residues. Germline-derived CDR1 and CDR2 are SGHTA and FQGNSA. The V end was cut by 5 bases, the J end by 7 bases, with 17 bases between. In DNA form, the CDR3 reads TGTGCCAGCAGCCCCTCCCGGGTTGGGACTGAAAAACTGTTTTTT. Translation gives CASSPSRVGTEKLFF.

V gene TRBV12-3 or TRBV12-4 combines with J gene TRBJ2-2; no clear D gene. The CDR3 sequence is 13 residues long. Trimming removed 0 bases at V and 7 bases at J, with 6 bases between. The CDR3 here is CASSLASGGELFF. The DNA for the CDR3 is TGTGCCAGCAGTTTAGCTTCGGGCGGGGAGCTGTTTTTT.

This clonotype has just a few counts. This chain joins TRBV4-2 and TRBJ2-2; perhaps TRBD1 as D (7 bases). The germline CDR1 and CDR2 sequences are LGHNA and YNFKEQ. This CDR3 contains 17 residues. Trimming cost V 0 bases and J 5 bases, with 16 bases left between them. CDR3 sequence (DNA): TGTGCCAGCAGCCAAGACGTCAGGGGGGCTGGGACCGGGGAGCTGTTTTTT. It encodes CASSQDVRGAGTGELFF.

Many counts were recorded for this clonotype. V gene TRBV7-7 combines with J gene TRBJ2-5; TRBD2 matches at 9 bases. The CDR3 length is 13 residues. Trimming removed 8 bases from V and 2 bases from J; junction bases left unmatched: 3. Per germline, CDR1 SSHAT and CDR2 FNYEAQ (reference sequence). The CDR3 sequence is CASAGGDQETQYF. The CDR3 DNA is TGTGCCAGCGCGGGGGGGGATCAAGAGACCCAGTACTTC.

The chain is built from TRBV12-3 or TRBV12-4 and TRBJ2-7; 10 bases are a match to TRBD2. The J call is in doubt because the DNA end fits TRBJ2-5 better. This CDR3 spans 13 amino acids. This CDR3 is CASTSGGQETQYF. DNA for the CDR3: TGTGCCAGCACTAGCGGGGGCCAAGAGACCCAGTACTTC.

J is TRBJ2-3 and V is TRBV29-1; the match to TRBD2 covers 8 bases. The CDR3 contains 14 residues. J lost 2 bases, V lost 1 base, and 2 bases had no gene match. Germline CDR1 reads SQVTM; CDR2 reads ANQGSEA. DNA of the CDR3: TGCAGCGTTGAAGCCGGGGGGGACACAGATACGCAGTATTTT. This translates into CSVEAGGDTDTQYF.

The J gene is TRBJ1-3, the V gene TRBV4-2; D is ambiguous. Germline V gene data show CDR1 as LGHNA and CDR2 as YNFKEQ. CDR3 length: 18 amino acids. Trimming removed 1 base at V and 0 bases at J, with 16 bases between. CDR3 protein: CASSQAIVRDFSGNTIYF. The CDR3, as DNA: TGTGCCAGCAGCCAAGCGATCGTAAGGGATTTCTCTGGAAACACCATATATTTT.

The chain recombines TRBV20-1 with TRBJ1-1, with D maybe TRBD1 (5 bases). Germline V gene lookup returns CDR1 DFQATT and CDR2 SNEGSKA (reference sequence). CDR3 length equals 12 residues. V lost 3 bases and J lost 8, with 13 bases in between. The CDR3 here is CSARWGSTEAFF. DNA for the CDR3: TGCAGTGCTAGGTGGGGCAGTACAGAAGCTTTCTTT.

This clonotype has a count of ten or more. The chain uses TRBV4-3 and TRBJ2-3; D unclear. With 0 bases removed from V and 5 bases from J, the gap between germline ends came to 6 bases. The CDR3 is 13 residues long. Germline CDR1 and CDR2: LGHNA and YSLEER. CDR3 in amino acids: CASSQDPGDTQYF. The CDR3 DNA follows: TGCGCCAGCAGCCAAGACCCTGGAGATACGCAGTATTTT.

V usage is TRBV5-1 and J usage is TRBJ1-1; a possible D gene is TRBD1 (6 bases). The germline V gene encodes CDR1 SGHRS and CDR2 YFSETQ. The V gene lost 7 bases and the J gene lost 11 bases, with 21 bases spanning the gap. CDR3 size: 13 residues. The DNA for the CDR3 is TGCGCCAGCGGCCTATCCGGGGGCGTGGGGGCTTTCTTT. This sequence encodes CASGLSGGVGAFF.

This chain uses TRBV9 with TRBJ2-2; D is possibly TRBD2 (6 bases). V lost 4 bases and J lost 4, with 17 bases in between. The CDR3 covers 16 residues. CDR1 is SGDLS and CDR2 is YYNGEE in the germline V gene. The CDR3, as DNA: TGTGCCAGCAGCCGGGACGGGAGTTCGTTCACCGGGGAGCTGTTTTTT. It codes for CASSRDGSSFTGELFF.

CDR3 bases: TGCGCCAGCAGCCCGACGCCCACAGGGGCCCCTAGGAATGAGCAGTTCTTC. This encodes CASSPTPTGAPRNEQFF. The rearrangement uses TRBV4-1 and TRBJ2-1; TRBD1 matches at 7 bases. In germline, CDR1 is MGHRA, CDR2 YSYEKL. J lost 7 bases, V lost 4 bases, and 16 bases had no gene match. The CDR3 loop spans 17 amino acids.

CDR3 in DNA: TGTGCCAGCAGTTGGACGGTAGATACGCAGTATTTT. The encoded protein is CASSWTVDTQYF. The V and J genes are TRBV7-2 and TRBJ2-3, with unresolved D. Trimming took off 6 bases at V and 5 bases at J, with 9 bases between the two ends. CDR3 length: 12 residues. Germline lookup yields CDR1 SGHTA and CDR2 FQGNSA. The variable domain in full, with the rest retrieved from reference TRBV7-2 and TRBJ2-3, is GAGVSQSPSNKVTEKGKDVELRCDPISGHTALYWYRQSLGQGLEFLIYFQGNSAPDKSGLPSDRFSAERTGGSVSTLTIQRTQQEDSAVYLCASSWTVDTQYFGPGTRLTVL.

This rearrangement joins TRBV7-2 to TRBJ2-3, with D maybe TRBD2 (6 bases). Trimming shortened V by 3 bases and J by 2 bases, and 12 bases separated the two germline ends. CDR1 is SGHTA, CDR2 FQGNSA, per germline. This CDR3 has 15 amino acids. CDR3 DNA sequence: TGTGCCAGCAGCTTCGGCGGGACCCCCACAGATACGCAGTATTTT. This encodes CASSFGGTPTDTQYF.

This clonotype was counted a few times. V gene TRBV20-1 combines with J gene TRBJ1-5; TRBD1 matches at 7 bases. J was trimmed by 7 bases and V by 5 bases; bases with no gene match: 8. The CDR3 consists of 13 residues. The germline CDR1 and CDR2 sequences are DFQATT and SNEGSKA (reference sequence). The DNA of the CDR3 is TGCAGTGCTGGACGACAGGGAGGGCAGCCCCAGCATTTT. Its translation is CSAGRQGGQPQHF.

The chain has TRBV7-2 and TRBJ2-5; D is unclear. Trimming took off 1 base at V and 11 bases at J, with 8 bases between the two ends. Germline values: CDR1 SGHTA, CDR2 FQGNSA. The CDR3 sequence is 11 residues long. The CDR3 coding sequence is TGTGCCAGCAGCTTAGGATATAAGCAGTACTTC. This sequence encodes CASSLGYKQYF.

This rearrangement joins TRBV12-3 or TRBV12-4 to TRBJ2-3; tentatively, D is TRBD2 (5 bases). V lost 6 bases and J lost 3, with 16 bases in between. The CDR3 runs 15 residues. The CDR3 DNA reads TGTGCCAGCAGGATGCACGGGGTTCCGACAGATACGCAGTATTTT. As protein: CASRMHGVPTDTQYF.

The V call is TRBV27, the J call TRBJ2-1; possible D gene TRBD2, 6 bases. Trimming removed 8 bases from V and 3 bases from J, with 14 bases in between. The CDR3 totals 14 residues. CDR1 and CDR2 (germline): MNHEY, SMNVEV (reference sequence). The CDR3 DNA sequence: TGTGCCAGCTCCGCGGGGTCCCTCTACAATGAGCAGTTCTTC. This gives the protein CASSAGSLYNEQFF.